This TCR beta chain was sequenced in a study of CD8+ T cells in alopecia areata. Study findings and constraints: More clonal than normal scalp was lesional scalp, particularly alopecia totalis/universalis. TCR sharing was clearer in mice than between patients, perhaps partly owing to patient HLA diversity.

For this clone: Its target is unknown.

Germline-derived CDR1 and CDR2 are SQVTM and ANQGSEA. This CDR3 region has 13 residues. The ends lost 1 base at V and 6 bases at J; junction bases unmatched: 3. As the sequencing template, cDNA was produced by extracting RNA and reverse transcribing it. Clones were sequenced by immunoSEQ multiplex PCR, and TCRdb holds only the in-frame ones, with some missing. The sample consists of about 110,000 clones, roughly 60% of them appearing once. The authors sorted CD4+ and CD8+ T cells from PBMCs. The chain combines TRBV29-1 with TRBJ1-2; 9 bases fit TRBD1. Source material: CD8+ T cells sorted from blood. This TCR was recovered from a human donor in good health. The CDR3 nucleotides are TGCAGCGTTGAAGGACAGGGGGTAGATGGCTACACCTTC. As protein: CSVEGQGVDGYTF. The full variable domain, its missing parts supplied by reference TRBV29-1 and TRBJ1-2, is SAVISQKPSRDICQRGTSLTIQCQVDSQVTMMFWYRQQPGQSLTLIATANQGSEATYESGFVIDKFPISRPNLTFSTLTVSNMSPEDSSIYLCSVEGQGVDGYTFGSGTRLTVV.